Listed here are 19 T cell receptor beta chains from one sample, sequenced in a study of blood T cells in healthy people across ages. The use of a sample-barcoded 5' primer and a J-beta primer mix characterized a second PCR of roughly 6 to 12 cycles. TCRdb re-derived calls from the 5' RACE reads in MiXCR, one entry per CDR3 protein. The sample shows roughly 720,000 distinct CDR3 sequences, roughly 53% of them seen only once. Input material: blood. The source of these receptors is a man aged 80 or over in good health.

The table lists this clonotype with a few counts. J is TRBJ2-7 and V is TRBV4-1; TRBD1 agrees at 9 bases. Germline loops: CDR1 MGHRA, CDR2 YSYEKL. Trimming took 0 bases from V and 2 from J; bases not matched to a gene: 2. This CDR3 region has 15 residues. In DNA form, the CDR3 reads TGCGCCAGCAGCCAAGATTGGACAGGGGCCTACGAGCAGTACTTC. Its translation: CASSQDWTGAYEQYF.

This clonotype was observed a handful of times. V and J are TRBV12-3 or TRBV12-4 and TRBJ2-1; D remains unclear. The germline V and J ends were trimmed by 5 bases and 9 bases, with 17 bases remaining between them. This CDR3 is built from 14 residues. The CDR3 DNA sequence: TGTGCCAGCAGTCGAACTGCCCCATGGGGTGAGCAGTTCTTC. It encodes CASSRTAPWGEQFF.

The chain recombines TRBV20-1 with TRBJ2-3; tentatively, D is TRBD1 (5 bases). Trimming stripped 3 bases from V and 1 base from J, with 11 bases between. The CDR3 loop spans 14 amino acids. In germline, CDR1 is DFQATT, CDR2 SNEGSKA (reference sequence). CDR3 protein: CSASGDSRTDTQYF. In DNA form, the CDR3 reads TGCAGTGCTAGCGGCGACAGCCGCACAGATACGCAGTATTTT.

V and J are TRBV5-1 and TRBJ1-5; 9 bases align to TRBD1. V lost 2 bases, J lost 3 bases, and 3 bases stayed unmatched. Per germline, CDR1 SGHRS and CDR2 YFSETQ. The CDR3 contains 15 residues. CDR3 DNA: TGCGCCAGCAGCTTCGGGACAGGGAACAATCAGCCCCAGCATTTT. Residues: CASSFGTGNNQPQHF.

This clonotype was counted between two and nine times. CDR3 DNA sequence: TGTGCCAGCAGCTTCCCTGGCGGAGCCTCCCCACAGCAGTACTTC. It encodes CASSFPGGASPQQYF. J is TRBJ2-5 and V is TRBV7-2; D unresolved. Germline-derived CDR1 and CDR2 are SGHTA and FQGNSA. The CDR3 has 15 residues. Deletions cut 3 bases from V and 11 bases from J, with 22 bases between.

CDR3 residues: CATSESGLGVNNEQFF. CDR3 bases: TGTGCCACCAGTGAGTCGGGACTAGGGGTAAACAATGAGCAGTTCTTC. This rearrangement joins TRBV24-1 to TRBJ2-1; 8 nucleotides agree with TRBD2. The CDR3 is made up of 16 amino acids. Germline V CDR1 and CDR2: KGHDR, SFDVKD. V trimming: 4 bases; J trimming: 5 bases; junction bases outside the gene matches: 9.

The rearrangement links TRBV12-5 to TRBJ2-1; 13 nucleotides line up with TRBD2. The CDR3 spans 15 residues. The V and J ends lost 4 bases and 7 bases, in that order; junction bases with no gene match: 4. CDR1 and CDR2 (germline): LGHNT, FRNRAP. For the CDR3, the DNA is TGTGCTAGTGGTTCCGGGACTAGCGGGACAAATGAGCAGTTCTTC. Translating gives CASGSGTSGTNEQFF. Variable domain in full (rest from reference TRBV12-5 and TRBJ2-1): DARVTQTPRHKVTEMGQEVTMRCQPILGHNTVFWYRQTMMQGLELLAYFRNRAPLDDSGMPKDRFSAEMPDATLATLKIQPSEPRDSAVYFCASGSGTSGTNEQFFGPGTRLTVL.

This clonotype was found once. This chain uses TRBV2 with TRBJ2-1; the D gene is possibly TRBD2 (6 bases). Trimming cost V 1 base and J 8 bases, with 15 bases left between them. CDR1 is SNHLY, CDR2 FYNNEI, per germline. CDR3 length: 15 residues. CDR3 protein: CASSEERMGGDEQFF. The CDR3 nucleotides read TGTGCCAGCAGTGAAGAGCGAATGGGGGGAGATGAGCAGTTCTTC. The variable domain in full, completed from reference TRBV2 and TRBJ2-1, reads EPEVTQTPSHQVTQMGQEVILRCVPISNHLYFYWYRQILGQKVEFLVSFYNNEISEKSEIFDDQFSVERPDGSNFTLKIRSTKLEDSAMYFCASSEERMGGDEQFFGPGTRLTVL.

The V and J genes are TRBV27 and TRBJ2-1; 7 nucleotides agree with TRBD2. CDR3 length: 16 residues. Germline-derived CDR1 and CDR2 are MNHEY and SMNVEV (reference sequence). Trimming cost V 3 bases and J 2 bases; bases outside gene matches: 7. As DNA, the CDR3 is TGTGCCAGCAGTTTTGGGTCTAGCGGAACCTACAATGAGCAGTTCTTC. It encodes CASSFGSSGTYNEQFF.

The V call is TRBV6-6, the J call TRBJ2-3; TRBD1 might be the D (5 bases). Between the trimmed V and J ends, which lost 0 bases and 14 bases, there was a span of 18 bases. The germline V gene encodes CDR1 MNHNY and CDR2 SVGAGI (reference sequence). The CDR3 length is 14 residues. The DNA of the CDR3 is TGTGCCAGCAGTTACTCCGACAGAGACCGATACGCGTATTTT. Its protein is CASSYSDRDRYAYF.

The chain couples TRBV2 to TRBJ2-4, with 9 bases identical to TRBD2. TRBJ2-7 explains the end of the DNA better; the J call may be wrong. The CDR3 is made up of 15 amino acids. Germline assignment: CDR1 SNHLY and CDR2 FYNNEI. CDR3 region: CASTLGGTSNDEQYF. The CDR3 region has the DNA TGTGCCAGCACCCTTGGGGGGACTAGCAACGACGAGCAGTACTTC.

To note about this clonotype: Mismatch with germline at one junction end may stem from a read error. The chain links TRBV6-2 or TRBV6-3 to TRBJ2-1; unclear D gene. Germline V gene sequence: CDR1 MNHEY, CDR2 SVGEGT. The CDR3 totals 12 residues. This chain's CDR3 is CASSYGRLEQFF. In nucleotides, the CDR3 is TGTGCCAGCAGTTACGGGCGGTTAGAGCAGTTTTTC.

The genes are TRBV10-1 and TRBJ2-3; D not resolved. V shed 0 bases and J shed 14 bases, with 12 bases lying between them. Germline V gives CDR1 WNHNN, CDR2 SYGVQD (reference sequence). CDR3 length equals 12 residues. CDR3 protein: CASSESKRYAYF. CDR3 in DNA: TGCGCCAGCAGTGAGTCCAAAAGATACGCGTATTTT.

This clonotype has more than one count but fewer than ten. This chain uses TRBV11-2 with TRBJ2-7, with unresolved D. The CDR3 length is 15 residues. CDR1 is SGHAT and CDR2 is FQNNGV in the germline V gene. The germline V and J ends were trimmed by 1 base and 3 bases, with 13 bases remaining between them. DNA for the CDR3: TGTGCCAGCAGCTTAGTGGCGCGGCTTGGCTACGAGCAGTACTTC. Protein: CASSLVARLGYEQYF.

A remark on this clonotype: This clone may be a read error of a much larger clone one base away. This chain uses TRBV6-6 with TRBJ2-7, with 9 bases aligning to TRBD1. The last part of the DNA fits TRBJ2-5 better; the J call may be wrong. CDR3 size: 17 residues. The germline gives CDR1 MNHNY, CDR2 SVGAGI (reference sequence). CDR3 nucleotides: TGTGCCAGCAGTTACTCCCGGGACAGGGCTGATGTCGAGACCCAGTACTTC. Amino acids: CASSYSRDRADVETQYF.

The chain uses TRBV10-3 and TRBJ1-6; the D is unclear. CDR1 and CDR2 (germline): ENHRY, SYGVKD. Trimming removed 10 bases from V and 4 bases from J, with 14 bases in between. This CDR3 has 14 residues. CDR3 nucleotides: TGTGCCACCCACACCGGGCCGTATAATTCACCCCTCCACTTT. Residues: CATHTGPYNSPLHF.

This clonotype was found a few times. Sequence at one end of the junction differs from germline and may be a read error. The CDR3, as DNA: TGTGCCAGCAGCTTAGGGACAGGGTACTCCGACGAGCAGTACTTC. This sequence encodes CASSLGTGYSDEQYF. The chain couples TRBV7-2 to TRBJ2-7; TRBD1 matches at 8 bases. Germline V gene sequence: CDR1 SGHTA, CDR2 FQGNSA. The CDR3 length is 15 residues.

This clonotype has a handful of counts. V usage is TRBV7-9 and J usage is TRBJ2-1; TRBD2 aligns across 7 bases. The ends lost 7 bases at V and 5 bases at J; junction bases unmatched: 11. Per germline, CDR1 SEHNR and CDR2 FQNEAQ (reference sequence). The CDR3 has 15 residues. The CDR3 bases are TGTGCCAGCAACCCTCCCGGACTAGGGGACAATGAGCAGTTCTTC. Its protein product is CASNPPGLGDNEQFF.

The chain employs TRBV12-3 or TRBV12-4 and TRBJ2-7; 7 nucleotides align to TRBD1. Trimming took 11 bases from V and 0 from J; bases not matched to a gene: 7. The CDR3 has 13 residues. DNA of the CDR3: TGTGCCTCCCAGGGGGAAGTCTCCTACGAGCAGTACTTC. Translating it yields CASQGEVSYEQYF.